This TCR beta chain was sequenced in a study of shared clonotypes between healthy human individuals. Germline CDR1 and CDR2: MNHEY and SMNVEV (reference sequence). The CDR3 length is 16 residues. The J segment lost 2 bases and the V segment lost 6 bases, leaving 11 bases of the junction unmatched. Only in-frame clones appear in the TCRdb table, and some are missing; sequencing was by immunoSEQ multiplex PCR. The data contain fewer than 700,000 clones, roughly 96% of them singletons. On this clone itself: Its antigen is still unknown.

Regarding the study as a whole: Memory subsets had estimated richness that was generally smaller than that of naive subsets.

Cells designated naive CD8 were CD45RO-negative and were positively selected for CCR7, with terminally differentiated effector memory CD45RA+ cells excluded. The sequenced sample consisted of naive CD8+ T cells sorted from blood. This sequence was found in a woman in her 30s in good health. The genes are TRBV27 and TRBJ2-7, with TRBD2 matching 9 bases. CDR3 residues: CASRRETTSGTYEQYF. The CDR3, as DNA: TGTGCCAGCAGAAGAGAAACGACTAGCGGCACCTACGAGCAGTACTTC.